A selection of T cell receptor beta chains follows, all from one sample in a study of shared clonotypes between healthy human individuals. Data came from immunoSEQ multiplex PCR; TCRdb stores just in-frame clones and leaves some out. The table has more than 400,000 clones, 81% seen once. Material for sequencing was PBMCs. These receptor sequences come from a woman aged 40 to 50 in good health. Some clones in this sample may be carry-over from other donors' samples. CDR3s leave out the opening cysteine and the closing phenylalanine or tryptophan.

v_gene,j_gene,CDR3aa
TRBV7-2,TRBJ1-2,ASSLAQGEGGYT
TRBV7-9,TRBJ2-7,ASSSQRGTSFSEQY
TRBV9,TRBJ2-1,ASSALPGQSANEQF
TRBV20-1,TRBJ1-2,SASKGYGYT
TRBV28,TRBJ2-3,ASSYVIVAGPGSTDTQY
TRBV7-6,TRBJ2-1,ASSPHRTSGRYYNEQF
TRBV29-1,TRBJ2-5,KGRGTFETQY
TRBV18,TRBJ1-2,ASSPEDSYGYT
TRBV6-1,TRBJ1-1,ASSGGRGMGENTEAF
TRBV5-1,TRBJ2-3,ASSSSLGGPDTQY
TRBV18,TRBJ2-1,ASSPNSSSYNEQF
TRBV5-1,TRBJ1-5,ASSLAGQVNQPQH
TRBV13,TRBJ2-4,ASSLGLAGGIGNIQY
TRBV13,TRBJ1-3,ASSRSLDPEGTGNTIY
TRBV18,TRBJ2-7,ASSPGRQGENEQY
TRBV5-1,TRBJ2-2,ASSTTSGGTGELF
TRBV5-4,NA,ASSRGSSYSYEQY
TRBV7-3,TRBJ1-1,ASSVAQNTEAF
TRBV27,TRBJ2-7,ASSPSRDRAYEQY
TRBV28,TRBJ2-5,ASSLKSGTQY
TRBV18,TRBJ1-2,ASSPYLPGQGDLSYGYT
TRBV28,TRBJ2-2,ASSLGQNTGELF
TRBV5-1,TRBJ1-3,ASSLPAGDTIY
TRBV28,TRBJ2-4,ASVGQGVDIQY
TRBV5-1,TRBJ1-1,ASSLGQGGTMNTEAF
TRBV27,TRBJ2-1,ASSPLRGPRSNEQF
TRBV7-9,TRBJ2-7,ASSLAEWQVGTYEQY
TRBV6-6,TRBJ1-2,ASTDPHRGINYGYT